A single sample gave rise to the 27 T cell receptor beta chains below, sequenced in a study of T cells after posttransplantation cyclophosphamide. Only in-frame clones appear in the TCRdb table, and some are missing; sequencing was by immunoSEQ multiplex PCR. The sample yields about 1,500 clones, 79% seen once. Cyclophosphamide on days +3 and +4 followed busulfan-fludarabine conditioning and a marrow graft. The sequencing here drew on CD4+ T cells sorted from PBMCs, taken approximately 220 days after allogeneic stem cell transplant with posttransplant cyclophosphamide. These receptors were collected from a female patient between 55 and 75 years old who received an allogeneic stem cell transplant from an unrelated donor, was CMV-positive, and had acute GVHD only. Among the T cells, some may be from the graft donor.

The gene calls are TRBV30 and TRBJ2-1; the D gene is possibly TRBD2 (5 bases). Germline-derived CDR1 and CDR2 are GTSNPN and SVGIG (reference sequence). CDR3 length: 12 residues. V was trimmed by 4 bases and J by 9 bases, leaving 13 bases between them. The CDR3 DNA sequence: TGTGCCTGGAAACGGTTTGGGAGTGAGCAGTTCTTC. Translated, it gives CAWKRFGSEQFF.

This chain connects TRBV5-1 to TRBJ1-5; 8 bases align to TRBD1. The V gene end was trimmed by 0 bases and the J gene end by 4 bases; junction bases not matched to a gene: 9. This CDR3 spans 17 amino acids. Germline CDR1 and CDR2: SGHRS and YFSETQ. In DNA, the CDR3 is TGCGCCAGCAGCTTGGGGACAGGGCCACAAACTAATCAGCCCCAGCATTTT. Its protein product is CASSLGTGPQTNQPQHF.

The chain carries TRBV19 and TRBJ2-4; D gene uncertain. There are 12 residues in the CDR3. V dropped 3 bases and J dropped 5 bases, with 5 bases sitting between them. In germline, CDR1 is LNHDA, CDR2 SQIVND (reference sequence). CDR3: CASSISENIQYF. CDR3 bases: TGTGCCAGTAGTATTTCTGAAAACATTCAGTACTTC.

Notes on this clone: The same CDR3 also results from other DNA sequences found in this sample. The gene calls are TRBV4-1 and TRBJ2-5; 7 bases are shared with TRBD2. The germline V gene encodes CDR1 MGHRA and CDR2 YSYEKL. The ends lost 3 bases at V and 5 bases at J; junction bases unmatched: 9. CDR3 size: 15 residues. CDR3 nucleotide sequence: TGCGCCAGCAGCCACCCAAGGGGACTACGGGAGACCCAGTACTTC. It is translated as CASSHPRGLRETQYF.

The CDR3 spells CASSEGFRGYTQYF. The CDR3 nucleotides are TGTGCCAGCAGTGAGGGGTTCAGGGGTTATACGCAGTATTTT. The chain recombines TRBV6-1 with TRBJ2-3; weak D call: TRBD1 (6 bases). Germline V gene lookup returns CDR1 MNHNS and CDR2 SASEGT. This CDR3 has 14 residues. Between the trimmed V and J ends, which lost 3 bases and 7 bases, there was a span of 14 bases.

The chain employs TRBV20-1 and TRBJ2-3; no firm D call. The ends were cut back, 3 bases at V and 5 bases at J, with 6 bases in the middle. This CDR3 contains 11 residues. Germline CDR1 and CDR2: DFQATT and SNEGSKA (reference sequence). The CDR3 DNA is TGCAGTGCTAGTTCATTAGATACGCAGTATTTT. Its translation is CSASSLDTQYF.

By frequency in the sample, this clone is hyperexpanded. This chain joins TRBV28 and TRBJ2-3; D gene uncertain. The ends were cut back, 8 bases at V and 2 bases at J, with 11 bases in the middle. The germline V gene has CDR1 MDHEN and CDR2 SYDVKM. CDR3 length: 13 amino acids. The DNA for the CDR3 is TGTGCCAGCTTAACGGTGAACACAGATACGCAGTATTTT. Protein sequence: CASLTVNTDTQYF.

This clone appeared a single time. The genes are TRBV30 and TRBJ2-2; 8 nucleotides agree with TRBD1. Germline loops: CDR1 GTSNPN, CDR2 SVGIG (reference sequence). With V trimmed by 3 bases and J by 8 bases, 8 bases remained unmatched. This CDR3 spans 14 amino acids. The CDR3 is CAWSGDRSIGELFF. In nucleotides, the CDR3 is TGTGCCTGGAGCGGGGACAGGTCGATAGGGGAGCTGTTTTTT.

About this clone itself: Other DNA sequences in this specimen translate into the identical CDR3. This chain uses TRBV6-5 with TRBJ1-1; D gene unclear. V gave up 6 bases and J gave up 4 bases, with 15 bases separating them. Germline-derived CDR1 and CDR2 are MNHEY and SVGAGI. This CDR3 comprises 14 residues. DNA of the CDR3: TGTGCCAGCAGGTCCTTCGGGTATTCCACTGAAGCTTTCTTT. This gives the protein CASRSFGYSTEAFF.

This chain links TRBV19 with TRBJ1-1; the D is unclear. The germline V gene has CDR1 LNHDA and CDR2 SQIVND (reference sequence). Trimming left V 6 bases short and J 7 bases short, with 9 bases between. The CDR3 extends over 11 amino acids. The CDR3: CASSQQVEAFF. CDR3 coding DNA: TGTGCCAGTAGCCAACAAGTTGAAGCTTTCTTT.

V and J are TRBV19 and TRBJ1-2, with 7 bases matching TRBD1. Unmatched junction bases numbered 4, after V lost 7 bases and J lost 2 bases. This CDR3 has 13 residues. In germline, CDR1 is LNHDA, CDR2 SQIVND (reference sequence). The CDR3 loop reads CASTQTGNYGYTF. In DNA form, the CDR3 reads TGTGCCAGTACCCAGACAGGGAACTATGGCTACACCTTC.

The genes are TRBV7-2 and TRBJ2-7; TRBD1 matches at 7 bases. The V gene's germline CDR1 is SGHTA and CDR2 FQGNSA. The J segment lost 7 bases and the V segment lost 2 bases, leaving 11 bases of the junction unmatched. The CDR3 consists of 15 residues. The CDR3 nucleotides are TGTGCCAGCAGCTTAAAAGCCGGGACAGTGGGGGAGCAGTACTTC. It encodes CASSLKAGTVGEQYF.

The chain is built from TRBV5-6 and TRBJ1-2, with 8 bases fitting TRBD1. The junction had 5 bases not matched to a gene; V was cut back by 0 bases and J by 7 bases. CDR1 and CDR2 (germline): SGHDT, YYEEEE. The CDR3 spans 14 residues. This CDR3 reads CASSLDRGFGGYTF. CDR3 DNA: TGTGCCAGCAGCTTGGACAGGGGGTTTGGTGGCTACACCTTC.

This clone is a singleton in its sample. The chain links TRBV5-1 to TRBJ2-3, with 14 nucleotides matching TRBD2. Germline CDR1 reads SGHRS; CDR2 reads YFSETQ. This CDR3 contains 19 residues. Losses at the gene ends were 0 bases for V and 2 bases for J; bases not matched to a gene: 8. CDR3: CASSLVPGLAGGNTDTQYF. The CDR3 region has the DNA TGCGCCAGCAGCTTGGTCCCCGGACTAGCGGGGGGAAACACAGATACGCAGTATTTT.

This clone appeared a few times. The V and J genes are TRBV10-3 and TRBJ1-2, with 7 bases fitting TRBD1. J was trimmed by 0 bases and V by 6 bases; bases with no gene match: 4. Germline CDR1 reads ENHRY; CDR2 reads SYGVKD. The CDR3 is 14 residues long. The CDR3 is CAIRGTETNYGYTF. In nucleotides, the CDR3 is TGTGCCATCAGGGGGACAGAGACTAACTATGGCTACACCTTC.

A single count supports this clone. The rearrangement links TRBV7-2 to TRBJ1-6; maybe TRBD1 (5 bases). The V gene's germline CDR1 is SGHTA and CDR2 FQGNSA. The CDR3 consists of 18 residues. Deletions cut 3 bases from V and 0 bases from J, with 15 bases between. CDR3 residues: CASSLRLGGSSYNSPLHF. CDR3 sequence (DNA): TGTGCCAGCAGCTTGAGGCTCGGGGGGAGCTCCTATAATTCACCCCTCCACTTT.

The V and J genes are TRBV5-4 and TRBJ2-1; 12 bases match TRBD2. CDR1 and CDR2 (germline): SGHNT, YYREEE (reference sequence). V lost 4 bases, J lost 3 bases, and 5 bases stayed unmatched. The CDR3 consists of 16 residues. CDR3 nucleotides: TGTGCCAGCAGCAGCGGGGGACTAGCGGGCTACAATGAGCAGTTCTTC. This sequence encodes CASSSGGLAGYNEQFF.

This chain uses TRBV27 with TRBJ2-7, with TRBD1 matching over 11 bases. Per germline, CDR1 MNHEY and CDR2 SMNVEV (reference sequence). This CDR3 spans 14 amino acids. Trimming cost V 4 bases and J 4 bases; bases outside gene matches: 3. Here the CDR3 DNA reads TGTGCCAGCAGTTCGGACAGGGGGCTGTACGAGCAGTACTTC. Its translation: CASSSDRGLYEQYF.

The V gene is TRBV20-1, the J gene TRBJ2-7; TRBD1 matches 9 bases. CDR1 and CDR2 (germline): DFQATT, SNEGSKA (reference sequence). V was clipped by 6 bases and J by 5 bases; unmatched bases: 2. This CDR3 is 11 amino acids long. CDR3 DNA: TGCAGTGCAAGGACAGGGGACGAGCAGTACTTC. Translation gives CSARTGDEQYF.

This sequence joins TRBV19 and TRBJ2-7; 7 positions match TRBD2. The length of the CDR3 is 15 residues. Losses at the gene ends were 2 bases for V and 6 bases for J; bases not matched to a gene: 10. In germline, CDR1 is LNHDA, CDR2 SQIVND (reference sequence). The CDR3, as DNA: TGTGCCAGTAGTATAAATTTTCGAAGGGAGGGCGAGCAGTACTTC. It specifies CASSINFRREGEQYF. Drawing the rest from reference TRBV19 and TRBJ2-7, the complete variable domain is DGGITQSPKYLFRKEGQNVTLSCEQNLNHDAMYWYRQDPGQGLRLIYYSQIVNDFQKGDIAEGYSVSREKKESFPLTVTSAQKNPTAFYLCASSINFRREGEQYFGPGTRLTVT.

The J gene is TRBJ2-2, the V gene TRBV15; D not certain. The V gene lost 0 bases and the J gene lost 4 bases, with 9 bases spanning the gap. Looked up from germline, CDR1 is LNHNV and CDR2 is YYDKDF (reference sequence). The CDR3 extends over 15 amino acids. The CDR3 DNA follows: TGTGCCACCAGCAGAGAGGGTCGCGGCACCGGGGAGCTGTTTTTT. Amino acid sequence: CATSREGRGTGELFF.

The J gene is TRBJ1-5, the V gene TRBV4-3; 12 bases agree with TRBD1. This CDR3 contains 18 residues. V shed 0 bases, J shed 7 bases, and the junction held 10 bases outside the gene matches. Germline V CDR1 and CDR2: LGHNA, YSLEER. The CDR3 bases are TGCGCCAGCAGCCAAGACTTATGGACCGGGACAGGGGGCCAGCCCCAGCATTTT. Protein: CASSQDLWTGTGGQPQHF.

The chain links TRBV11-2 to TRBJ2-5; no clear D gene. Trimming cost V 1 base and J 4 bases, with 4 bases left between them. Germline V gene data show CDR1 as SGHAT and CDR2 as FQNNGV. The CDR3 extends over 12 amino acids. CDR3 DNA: TGTGCCAGCAGCTTAGTCGGAGAGACCCAGTACTTC. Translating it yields CASSLVGETQYF.

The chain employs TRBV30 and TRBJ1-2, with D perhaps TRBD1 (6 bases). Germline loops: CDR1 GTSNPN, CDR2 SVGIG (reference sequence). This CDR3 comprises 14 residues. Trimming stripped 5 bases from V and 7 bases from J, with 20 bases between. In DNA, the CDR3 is TGTGCCTGGGTTTCCATGGACAGTCCGGGTGGCTACACCTTC. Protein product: CAWVSMDSPGGYTF.

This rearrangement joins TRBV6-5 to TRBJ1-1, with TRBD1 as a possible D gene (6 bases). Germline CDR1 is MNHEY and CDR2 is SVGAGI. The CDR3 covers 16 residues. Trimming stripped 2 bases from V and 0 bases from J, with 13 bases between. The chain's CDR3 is CASSYRKTGMNTEAFF. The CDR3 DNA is TGTGCCAGCAGTTACCGGAAGACAGGTATGAACACTGAAGCTTTCTTT.

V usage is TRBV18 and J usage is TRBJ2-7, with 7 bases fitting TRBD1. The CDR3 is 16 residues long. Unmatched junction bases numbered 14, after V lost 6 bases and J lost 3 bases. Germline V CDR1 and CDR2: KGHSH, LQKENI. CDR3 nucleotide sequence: TGTGCCAGCTCGTCTAAAACGGGACAGTACAGCTACGAGCAGTACTTC. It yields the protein CASSSKTGQYSYEQYF.

CDR3 loop: CASNQGLYGYTF. In nucleotides, the CDR3 is TGTGCCAGCAATCAAGGACTCTATGGCTACACCTTC. The chain is built from TRBV6-1 and TRBJ1-2; D gene ambiguous. CDR1 and CDR2 from the germline V gene are MNHNS and SASEGT. This CDR3 comprises 12 residues. The V end was cut by 7 bases, the J end by 4 bases, with 10 bases between.